Described below is a single T cell receptor beta chain sequence and its context. Antigen: not known. This specimen comes from a study of shared clonotypes between healthy human individuals. Study summary: Per donor, three plates held CD4 naive cells, three held CD4 memory, two held CD8 naive and one held CD8 memory.

Looked up from germline, CDR1 is LNHDA and CDR2 is SQIVND (reference sequence). V lost 5 bases and J 6 bases, leaving 17 bases between the germline ends. This CDR3 is 15 amino acids long. In the authors' methods: ImmunoSEQ sequences covered only the junction and lacked quality scores; filtering therefore differed. Generated by immunoSEQ multiplex PCR, the TCRdb table keeps only in-frame clones and is missing some. V, J and clone size derive from that table, while D and trimming were established from the DNA sequence. The table records 1 million to 1.2 million clones, 70% to 85% of them present only once. The study, taken as a whole, reports: In several donors, around 5% of naive CD4 clonotypes appeared in common.

Material for sequencing was memory CD4+ T cells from PBMCs. Stated subset: CD45RA-negative fraction. V is TRBV19 and J is TRBJ1-5; no reliable D call. This sequence was found in a man aged 18 to 30 in good health. Some clones in this sample may be carry-over from other donors' samples. The CDR3 sequence is CASSSREGAVQPQHF. As DNA, the CDR3 is TGTGCCAGTAGTTCCCGGGAGGGAGCGGTTCAGCCCCAGCATTTT.